These 11 T cell receptor beta chains originate from one sample sequenced in a study of blood T cell repertoires in COVID-19. Repertoires were generated with immunoSEQ multiplex PCR, while TCRdb's copy carries only in-frame clones and drops some. The profile shows 79,000 or so clones, about 87% of them singletons. What was sequenced was peripheral blood. The receptors originated from a human donor in a cohort sampled during active COVID-19.

This chain joins TRBV28 and TRBJ1-5, with unresolved D. CDR1 and CDR2 from the germline V gene are MDHEN and SYDVKM. The CDR3 contains 14 residues. Trimming pared 8 bases from V and 1 base from J, leaving 12 bases between. The CDR3 coding sequence is TGTGCCAGCGCTGGTGAGGTGAGCAATCAGCCCCAGCATTTT. Amino acids: CASAGEVSNQPQHF.

With respect to this clone: This sample also contains other DNA sequences that code for the same CDR3. The CDR3: CASSRTDRDNSPLHF. As DNA, the CDR3 is TGTGCCAGTAGTAGGACGGACAGGGACAATTCACCCCTCCACTTT. The chain carries TRBV28 and TRBJ1-6; TRBD1 matches 8 bases. CDR1 is MDHEN, CDR2 SYDVKM, per germline. The trim removed 9 bases at V and 7 bases at J, leaving 11 bases unmatched. The CDR3 covers 15 residues. Drawing the rest from reference TRBV28 and TRBJ1-6, the complete variable domain is DVKVTQSSRYLVKRTGEKVFLECVQDMDHENMFWYRQDPGLGLRLIYFSYDVKMKEKGDIPEGYSVSREKKERFSLILESASTNQTSMYLCASSRTDRDNSPLHFGNGTRLTVT.

This chain links TRBV19 with TRBJ2-2; D uncertain. Trimming left V 3 bases short and J 3 bases short, with 14 bases between. The CDR3 extends over 16 amino acids. Germline CDR1 LNHDA, CDR2 SQIVND (reference sequence). CDR3 coding DNA: TGTGCCAGTAGTATCTTCCTACCAGACTACACCGGGGAGCTGTTTTTT. Translation gives CASSIFLPDYTGELFF. The whole variable domain, filled in from reference TRBV19 and TRBJ2-2, reads DGGITQSPKYLFRKEGQNVTLSCEQNLNHDAMYWYRQDPGQGLRLIYYSQIVNDFQKGDIAEGYSVSREKKESFPLTVTSAQKNPTAFYLCASSIFLPDYTGELFFGEGSRLTVL.

V gene TRBV6-5 combines with J gene TRBJ1-4; TRBD1 agrees at 9 bases. This CDR3 is built from 14 residues. J was trimmed by 4 bases and V by 5 bases; bases with no gene match: 2. Germline V gene data show CDR1 as MNHEY and CDR2 as SVGAGI. CDR3 region: CASSQDRGNEKLFF. The CDR3 coding sequence is TGTGCCAGCAGTCAGGACAGGGGTAATGAAAAACTGTTTTTT.

CDR3 bases: TGCGCCAGCAGAGCGGGGCAGGGAAATGAAAAACTGTTTTTT. It yields the protein CASRAGQGNEKLFF. V is TRBV10-2 and J is TRBJ1-4, with D perhaps TRBD1 (5 bases). The germline V gene encodes CDR1 WSHSY and CDR2 SAAADI. The CDR3 loop spans 14 amino acids. Trimming cost V 6 bases and J 5 bases, with 13 bases left between them.

This clone was detected a few times. The V call is TRBV28, the J call TRBJ2-1; 10 bases are a match to TRBD2. This CDR3 has 14 amino acids. Per germline, CDR1 MDHEN and CDR2 SYDVKM. The V and J ends lost 5 bases and 6 bases, in that order; junction bases with no gene match: 4. Here the CDR3 reads CASSGVAGGNEQFF. CDR3 sequence (DNA): TGTGCCAGCAGTGGGGTAGCGGGAGGCAATGAGCAGTTCTTC.

The chain is built from TRBV13 and TRBJ1-5; tentative D call: TRBD1 (5 bases). The CDR3 spans 15 residues. Germline V gene sequence: CDR1 PRHDT, CDR2 FYEKMQ (reference sequence). V shed 5 bases and J shed 5 bases, with 16 bases lying between them. The CDR3 spells CASSLGRGGYQPQHF. The CDR3 DNA reads as TGTGCCAGCAGCCTGGGGCGGGGAGGTTATCAGCCCCAGCATTTT.

The DNA of the CDR3 is TGTGCCAGCCTATCTAGCGGGATAACGGTAGCCGGGGAGCTGTTTTTT. Residues: CASLSSGITVAGELFF. The chain joins TRBV19 to TRBJ2-2, with 9 bases identical to TRBD2. The J segment lost 6 bases and the V segment lost 9 bases, leaving 14 bases of the junction unmatched. The germline gives CDR1 LNHDA, CDR2 SQIVND (reference sequence). This CDR3 contains 16 residues.

The chain joins TRBV30 to TRBJ2-7; 8 bases match TRBD2. The CDR3 runs 13 residues. The junction had 5 bases not matched to a gene; V was cut back by 3 bases and J by 4 bases. The V gene's germline CDR1 is GTSNPN and CDR2 SVGIG (reference sequence). The CDR3 bases are TGTGCCTGGAGGGTAGCGGGGCCTTACGAGCAGTACTTC. The encoded protein is CAWRVAGPYEQYF.

The V and J genes are TRBV3-1 (or the pseudogene TRBV3-2) and TRBJ2-1, with TRBD1 matching over 7 bases. Looked up from germline, CDR1 is LGHDT and CDR2 is YNNKEL (reference sequence). The CDR3 has 16 residues. V lost 1 base to trimming and J lost 0 bases; unmatched junction nucleotides: 3. The CDR3 sequence: CASSQGEGASYNEQFF. DNA for the CDR3: TGTGCCAGCAGCCAAGGTGAGGGGGCCTCCTACAATGAGCAGTTCTTC.

This sequence joins TRBV6-2 or TRBV6-3 and TRBJ2-1; TRBD1 matches 8 bases. CDR1 and CDR2 (germline): MNHEY, SVGEGT. J was trimmed by 7 bases and V by 6 bases; bases with no gene match: 14. The CDR3 loop spans 16 amino acids. The CDR3 here is CASSPSLQGARNEQFF. CDR3 nucleotides: TGTGCCAGCAGCCCTAGCCTCCAGGGGGCTCGGAATGAGCAGTTCTTC.